The rows below give T cell receptor beta chains drawn from one sample of a study of cytomegalovirus exposure and HLA in healthy donors. The protocol was immunoSEQ multiplex PCR, while the TCRdb copy is restricted to in-frame clones and leaves out a portion. The data show 210,000 or so clones, around 80% seen once. Specimen: PBMCs. The receptors were sampled from a woman between 55 and 75 years old in good health and CMV-seropositive. The CDR3 runs from the conserved cysteine through the conserved F or W. The D gene is left open where the match is weak. Some rows mark clone size as missing; the rest say once, few, many or name a class of expanded clone.

V gene	clone size	D gene	J gene	CDR3 DNA	CDR3 protein
TRBV30	-	TRBD1	TRBJ2-1	TGTGCCGCGAAACAGGGGTTTGAGCAGTTCTTC	CAAKQGFEQFF
TRBV5-1	-	TRBD2	TRBJ2-3	TGCGCCAGCAGTTTAGCGGGGGGGCCCACAGATACGCAGTATTTT	CASSLAGGPTDTQYF
TRBV5-1	-	-	TRBJ2-7	TGCGCCAGCAGCTTGACGGCAGGGGTGTACGAGCAGTACTTC	CASSLTAGVYEQYF
TRBV5-1	-	TRBD2	TRBJ2-5	TGCGCCAGCAGGCCGGGACTAGCGGGGGAGACCCAGTACTTC	CASRPGLAGETQYF
TRBV5-1	few	TRBD2	TRBJ2-3	TGCGCCAGCAGCCCCCCCGCTAGCGGGCTCACAGATACGCAGTATTTT	CASSPPASGLTDTQYF
TRBV9	few	TRBD2	TRBJ2-5	TGTGCCAGCAGCGTTATAGCGGGGCCCCAAGAGACCCAGTACTTC	CASSVIAGPQETQYF
TRBV2	few	-	TRBJ1-5	TGTGCCAGCAGTGGACAGGTGGGCAATCAGCCCCAGCATTTT	CASSGQVGNQPQHF
TRBV5-1	-	TRBD1	TRBJ2-7	TGCGCCAGCAGCACCGGACAGGGATCCTACGAGCAGTACTTC	CASSTGQGSYEQYF
TRBV6-1	-	-	TRBJ1-5	TGTGCCAGCAGTGAAGCCTCAGAGGGTCAGCCCCAGCATTTT	CASSEASEGQPQHF
TRBV5-1	-	TRBD1	TRBJ1-5	TGCGCCAGCAGCTCGGGACAGGGGGCCGGTCAGCCCCAGCATTTT	CASSSGQGAGQPQHF
TRBV5-6	-	TRBD2	TRBJ2-2	TGTGCCAGCAGCGGGCTAGCGGGGGGGAACACCGGGGAGCTGTTTTTT	CASSGLAGGNTGELFF
TRBV19	-	TRBD2	TRBJ2-1	TGTGCCAGTACCCCCTCCGGCGGGGGGCCGTACAATGAGCAGTTCTTC	CASTPSGGGPYNEQFF
TRBV2	-	-	TRBJ1-5	TGTGCCAGCAAGGGGACAACCCCTAGCAATCAGCCCCAGCATTTT	CASKGTTPSNQPQHF
TRBV28	-	-	TRBJ1-5	TGTGCCAGCAGTTTGTCGGGAATCAATCAGCCCCAGCATTTT	CASSLSGINQPQHF
TRBV30	-	TRBD1	TRBJ1-2	TGTGCCTGGAAGCCCCTCTTAGGACAGGGGGCGAGTGGCTACACCTTC	CAWKPLLGQGASGYTF
TRBV7-8	-	-	TRBJ2-7	TGTGCCAGCAGCCTTCATAACCCGAGCGGGTTCCTCTCCTACGAGCAGTACTTC	CASSLHNPSGFLSYEQYF
TRBV5-1	-	TRBD2	TRBJ2-2	TGCGCCAGCAGCTTGGTCGTGGGGGGGACCGGGGAGCTGTTTTTT	CASSLVVGGTGELFF
TRBV7-8	-	TRBD1	TRBJ2-7	TGTGCCAGCAGCTACCGGGACAGGGGATACTACGAGCAGTACTTC	CASSYRDRGYYEQYF
TRBV5-4	-	TRBD1	TRBJ1-6	TGTGCCAGCAGCTTACAGGGGGCGGAATCACCCCTCCACTTT	CASSLQGAESPLHF
TRBV7-2	-	-	TRBJ1-5	TGTGCCAGCAGCGCCGCAGGTACAAGCAATCAGCCCCAGCATTTT	CASSAAGTSNQPQHF
TRBV28	-	TRBD1	TRBJ2-7	TGTGCCAGCCAAATCGGACAGGGGCACGAGCAGTACTTC	CASQIGQGHEQYF
TRBV30	-	-	TRBJ1-2	TGTGCCTGGGTCATGTCGGGTGGCTACACCTTC	CAWVMSGGYTF
TRBV7-8	-	-	TRBJ2-3	TGTGCCAGCAGCTTACCATCCCCCTGGCGCGGAGTCAGCACAGATACGCAGTATTTT	CASSLPSPWRGVSTDTQYF
TRBV11-2	-	TRBD2	TRBJ2-7	TGTGCCAGCAGCCCCCCAGCGGGAGCCTACGAGCAGTACTTC	CASSPPAGAYEQYF
TRBV11-3	-	TRBD1	TRBJ2-7	TGTGCCAGCAGCTTGACAGGGACCGAGCAGTACTTC	CASSLTGTEQYF
TRBV29-1	-	TRBD2	TRBJ2-7	TGCAGCGTTGGGAGGATTGACAGGGGACTAGCGGGAGCCGTGCAGTACTTC	CSVGRIDRGLAGAVQYF
TRBV7-3	-	-	TRBJ2-5	TGTGCCAGCAGCTTGAATACAGGGGGGGAGGAGACCCAGTACTTC	CASSLNTGGEETQYF
TRBV30	-	TRBD2	TRBJ2-1	TGTGCCTGGAGTGTACAAAGGACTAGCGGGATCAATGAGCAGTTCTTC	CAWSVQRTSGINEQFF
TRBV4-3	-	-	TRBJ2-1	TGCGCCAGCAGCCAAGATTTGTATAGCAACAATGAGCAGTTCTTC	CASSQDLYSNNEQFF
TRBV28	-	TRBD1	TRBJ1-2	TGTGCCAGCAGCGGAGGGGACAGCTCTAACTATGGCTACACCTTC	CASSGGDSSNYGYTF
TRBV15	-	-	TRBJ2-3	TGTGCCACCAGCTTCCCTGGGGGGGCAACAGATACGCAGTATTTT	CATSFPGGATDTQYF
TRBV15	few	-	TRBJ2-1	TGTGCCACCAGCAGAGGCTCTCCACAGGGTTATGAGCAGTTCTTC	CATSRGSPQGYEQFF
TRBV2	-	-	TRBJ1-1	TGTGCCAGCAGTCAACAGCAGAACACTGAAGCTTTCTTT	CASSQQQNTEAFF
TRBV28	-	TRBD2	TRBJ2-7	TGTGCCAGCAGTTTGCCTAGCGGGGGGCACGAGCAGTACTTC	CASSLPSGGHEQYF
TRBV9	few	TRBD2	TRBJ2-7	TGTGCCAGCAGCGTAGGGCTAGCGGGAGTCGAGCAGTACTTC	CASSVGLAGVEQYF
TRBV14	-	TRBD1	TRBJ1-5	TGTGCCAGCAGTCTCACAGGGGTCCCCTATAGCAATCAGCCCCAGCATTTT	CASSLTGVPYSNQPQHF
TRBV7-9	-	-	TRBJ1-2	TGTGCCAGCAGCCTAGGACAGACTCACAGGGACCCCTATGGCTACACCTTC	CASSLGQTHRDPYGYTF
TRBV7-2	-	-	TRBJ2-3	TGTGCCAGCAGCTTATTGGTACAGAATCCGTATTTT	CASSLLVQNPYF
TRBV29-1	once	TRBD1	TRBJ2-7	TGCAGCGCGGGACAGGCTTCCTACGAGCAGTACTTC	CSAGQASYEQYF
TRBV4-2	-	-	TRBJ1-2	TGTGCCAGCAGCCAAGAGCTCTCGGTGTATGGCTACACCTTC	CASSQELSVYGYTF
TRBV27	few	-	TRBJ2-7	TGTGCCAGCAGTTTCCACAGGTACCACTACGAGCAGTACTTC	CASSFHRYHYEQYF
TRBV4-1	-	-	TRBJ1-5	TGCGCCAGCAGCCAAGGACGCTCGGGGTATCAGCCCCAGCATTTT	CASSQGRSGYQPQHF
TRBV7-2	once	TRBD1	TRBJ1-1	TGTGCCAGCAGCTCTGACAGGGGGCAGGCTGAAGCTTTCTTT	CASSSDRGQAEAFF
TRBV7-8	-	-	TRBJ1-5	TGTGCCAGCAGTCTACGGGACATGAGCAATCAGCCCCAGCATTTT	CASSLRDMSNQPQHF
TRBV7-6	-	TRBD2	TRBJ2-3	TGTGCCAGCAGCTTAGTTATCGGAGCGGGAGATGGAGATACGCAGTATTTT	CASSLVIGAGDGDTQYF
TRBV6-5	-	-	TRBJ2-7	TGTGCCAGCAGTTACTCGAGGCAGGGTAGCTACGAGCAGTACTTC	CASSYSRQGSYEQYF
TRBV6-5	once	-	TRBJ2-3	TGTGCCAGCAGTCCCCGGAAGGGGTGGGATACGCAGTATTTT	CASSPRKGWDTQYF
TRBV5-1	-	TRBD1	TRBJ1-2	TGCGCCAGCAGCTTGGGGACAGGGAGTGGCTACACCTTC	CASSLGTGSGYTF
TRBV5-1	-	TRBD2	TRBJ2-2	TGCGCCAGCAGCTACACAGCGGGAGTGTCGGGGGAGCTGTTTTTT	CASSYTAGVSGELFF
TRBV5-1	-	TRBD1	TRBJ2-7	TGCGCCAGCAGCTTAGGGGGCGTAGGGCACGAGCAGTACTTC	CASSLGGVGHEQYF
TRBV18	-	TRBD1	TRBJ2-5	TGTGCCAGCTCACTGCCCGGGACAGGACAAGAGACCCAGTACTTC	CASSLPGTGQETQYF
TRBV2	-	-	TRBJ1-1	TGTGCAAACTCCAGGGAGGAGGGCACTGAAGCTTTCTTT	CANSREEGTEAFF
TRBV7-2	-	-	TRBJ1-6	TGTGCCAGCAGCAGAGACAGGCATAATTCACCCCTCCACTTT	CASSRDRHNSPLHF
TRBV5-6	-	-	TRBJ2-5	TGTGCCAGCAGCTACACGGGGGGCCCAGAGGAGACCCAGTACTTC	CASSYTGGPEETQYF
TRBV6-1	once	TRBD1	TRBJ2-7	TGTGCCAGCAGTGGTTACAGGGGAGCCTACGAGCAGTACTTC	CASSGYRGAYEQYF
TRBV12-5	-	-	TRBJ2-2	TGTGCTAGTGGTTTGAGGGGTGGGGATACCGGGGAGCTGTTTTTT	CASGLRGGDTGELFF